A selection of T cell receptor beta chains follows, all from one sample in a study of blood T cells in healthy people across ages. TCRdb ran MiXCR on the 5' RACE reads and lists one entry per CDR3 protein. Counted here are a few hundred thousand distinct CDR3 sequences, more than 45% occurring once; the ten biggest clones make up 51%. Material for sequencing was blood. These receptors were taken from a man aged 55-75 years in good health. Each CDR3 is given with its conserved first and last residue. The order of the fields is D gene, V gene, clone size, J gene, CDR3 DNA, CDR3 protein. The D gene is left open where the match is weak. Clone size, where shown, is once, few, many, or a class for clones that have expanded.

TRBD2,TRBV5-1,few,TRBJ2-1,TGCGCCAGCAGCAGTAGCGGGAACAATGAGCAGTTCTTC,CASSSSGNNEQFF
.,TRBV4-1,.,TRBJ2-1,TGCGCCAGCAGCCAAGAAGGGTCCAGGTACAATGAGCAGTTCTTC,CASSQEGSRYNEQFF
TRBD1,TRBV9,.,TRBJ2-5,TGTGCCAGCAGCGTAGTTCCAGGGGGCCAAGAGACCCAGTACTTC,CASSVVPGGQETQYF
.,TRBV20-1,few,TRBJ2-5,TGCAGTGCCCAGCATCCAGGACGAGCAGAGACCCAGTACTTC,CSAQHPGRAETQYF
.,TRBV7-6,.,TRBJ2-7,TGTGCCAGCAGCTTCGGGGAGACCTACGAGCAGTACTTC,CASSFGETYEQYF
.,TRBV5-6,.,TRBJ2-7,TGTGCCAGCAGCCCGAGAACAGGGAATTTTGCCTACGAGCAGTACTTC,CASSPRTGNFAYEQYF
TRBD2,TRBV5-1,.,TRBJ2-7,TGCGCCAGCAGCTTGGCCGGAACTAGCGGGGGCTACGAGCAGTACTTC,CASSLAGTSGGYEQYF
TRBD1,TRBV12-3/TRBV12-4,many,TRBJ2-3,TGTGCCAGCAGTCCCCGGGACAGGGGTACAGATACGCAGTATTTT,CASSPRDRGTDTQYF
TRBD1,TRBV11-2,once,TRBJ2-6,TGTGCCAGCAACACAGGGGTGGGGGCCAACGTCCTGACTTTC,CASNTGVGANVLTF
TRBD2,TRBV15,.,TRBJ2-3,TGTGCCACCAGCAGAGGGGGGACTAGGCCCCAGTATTTT,CATSRGGTRPQYF
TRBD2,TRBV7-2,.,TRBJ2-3,TGTGCCAGCAGCTTAGATATAGCGGGAGGGGGCACAGATACGCAGTATTTT,CASSLDIAGGGTDTQYF
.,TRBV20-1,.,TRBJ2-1,TGCAGTGCTAGAGGGGGCCTAGCTATGTTGAACAATGAGCAGTTCTTC,CSARGGLAMLNNEQFF
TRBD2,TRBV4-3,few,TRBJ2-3,TGCGCCAGCAGCCAAGATCTAACTAGCGGGGGCACAGATACGCAGTATTTT,CASSQDLTSGGTDTQYF
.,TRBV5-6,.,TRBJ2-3,TGTGCCAGCAGCGTGAACCGGGGAGGAGATACGCAGTATTTT,CASSVNRGGDTQYF
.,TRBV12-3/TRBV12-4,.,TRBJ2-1,TGTGCCAGCATCTTTAGCGGTTCCTACAATGAGCAGTTCTTC,CASIFSGSYNEQFF
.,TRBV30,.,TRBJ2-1,TGTGCCTGGGACCGCGGGGCCCCCGCTAATGAGCAGTTCTTC,CAWDRGAPANEQFF
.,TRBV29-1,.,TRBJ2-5,TGCAGCGTTGAAGGGGGGAGAGGGGAGACCCAGTACTTC,CSVEGGRGETQYF
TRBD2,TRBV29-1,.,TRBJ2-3,TGCAGCGTTGTTAGCGGGAGGGGTAGCACAGATACGCAGTATTTT,CSVVSGRGSTDTQYF
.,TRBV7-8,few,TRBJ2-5,TGTGCCAGCAGCTTAAAAACTGGAGAGACCCAGTACTTC,CASSLKTGETQYF
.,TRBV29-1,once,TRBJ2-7,TGCAGCGTTGAAGTATTGGGCTTGGGGGACCACGAGCAGTACTTC,CSVEVLGLGDHEQYF
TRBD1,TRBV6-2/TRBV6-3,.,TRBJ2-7,TGTGCCAGCAGTCCGGGACAGGGTAATTTAAACGAGCAGTACTTC,CASSPGQGNLNEQYF
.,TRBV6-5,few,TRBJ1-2,TGTGCCAGCAGTTACTCGATGGGAGGAGAAGGCTACACCTTC,CASSYSMGGEGYTF
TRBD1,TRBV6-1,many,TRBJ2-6,TGTGCCAGCGCTGAACAGGGGGAGGGGGCCAACGTCCTGACTTTC,CASAEQGEGANVLTF
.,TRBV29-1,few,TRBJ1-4,TGCAGCGTTGAACAGGAAAGGGAAAAACTGTTTTTT,CSVEQEREKLFF
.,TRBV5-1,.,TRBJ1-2,TGCGCCAGCAGCACCGGGTCTAACTATGGCTACACCTTC,CASSTGSNYGYTF
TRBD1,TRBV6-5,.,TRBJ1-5,TGTGCCAGCAGGGAAGACAGGGTTCCCAATCAGCCCCAGCATTTT,CASREDRVPNQPQHF
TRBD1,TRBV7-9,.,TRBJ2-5,TGTGCCAGCAGCACGCTACAGGGGACCAAGTACTTC,CASSTLQGTKYF